This T cell receptor beta chain emerged from a study of blood T cell repertoires in COVID-19 (dated by TCRdb to about 2020). As for the study more broadly: The collaborator samples originated in the United States, Italy and Spain and spanned the acute and convalescent phases of COVID-19. The repertoires were released in a freely available public database intended as a resource for research on the immune response to SARS-CoV-2. Where available, HLA class I and class II types were obtained from metadata supplied by the sample provider rather than from assay-based typing. A de-identified subject ID, COVID-19 status, age in years and sex were almost always included in the sample metadata. The samples were drawn from two sources: the first 160 participants of the ongoing ImmuneRACE study, and 950 to 1,500 subjects contributed by 6 global collaborators. The dataset comprised deeply sampled blood TCRbeta repertoires from subjects exposed to, actively infected with, or recovered from COVID-19. The material from the prospective study consisted of cDNA or gDNA derived from T cells, B-cell-depleted T cells, or PBMCs.

Broad study findings and their caveats: Clinical and demographic metadata were provided uncurated, with the amount varying by source and participant.

Whole blood was collected in K2EDTA tubes by collaborating institutions according to the institutions' own protocols. For TCRbeta analysis, collaborators shipped samples in one of three forms: frozen whole blood, isolated PBMCs, or DNA extracted from either of those sample types. The CDR3 starts with the cysteine, ends with the phenylalanine, and has 15 residues. CDR3 DNA is the only sequence kept; it has 45 bases, read in frame from the first base. CDR1 and CDR2 (KGHSH, LQKENI) derive from the germline V gene. V trim: 3 bases; J trim: 2 bases; unmatched bases: 3. A note on this clone: The target of this receptor is not known. Qualities for individual bases were not recorded, and no much larger clone is one base off.

TCRbeta CDR3 regions were amplified from genomic DNA using the immunoSEQ Assay, a bias-controlled multiplex PCR. On the study's bioinformatics: The number of nucleated cells in each sample was estimated by amplification of reference gene primers within the assay. To quantify the absolute abundance of each unique TCRbeta CDR3 rearrangement, sequence reads were collapsed and filtered. Productive Simpson clonality was computed per sample as the square root of Simpson's diversity index over productive rearrangements. This is the immuneACCESS table as TCRdb keeps it, with only in-frame sequences that have V and J called. A part of the clones is gone; compared with another copy, unresolved V genes explain less than half, and the rest is unexplained. V and J calls and clone size are those listed in that table; D and trimming were worked out from the DNA. The sample contains approximately 180,000 clones, around 87% of them found a single time. The ten largest clones represent 2.5% of the sample.

The sequence derives from a man aged 35-49 years with active or convalescent COVID-19. This chain is built from TRBV18 and TRBJ2-2, with TRBD1 matching 7 junction bases. The sequencing input was peripheral blood. Here is the DNA: TGTGCCAGCTCACCGGGACAGCTTAACACCGGGGAGCTGTTTTTT. Its amino acids are CASSPGQLNTGELFF. Joined to the reference TRBV18 and TRBJ2-2 proteins, this CDR3 gives the full variable domain: NAGVMQNPRHLVRRRGQEARLRCSPMKGHSHVYWYRQLPEEGLKFMVYLQKENIIDESGMPKERFSAEFPKEGPSILRIQQVVRGDSAAYFCASSPGQLNTGELFFGEGSRLTVL.